Shown below are 8 T cell receptor beta chains from a single sample sequenced in a study of cytotoxic CD8 clonotypes in ibrutinib-treated CLL. This table comes from immunoSEQ multiplex PCR, and its TCRdb copy is limited to in-frame clones, with some not included. Here the sample spans about 300,000 clones, around 76% being singletons. The specimen was PBMCs, collected at disease progression, from a patient treated with ibrutinib. The receptors shown here come from a human donor with chronic lymphocytic leukemia.

The chain combines TRBV6-5 with TRBJ2-3, with 7 bases that match TRBD2. The CDR3 is 14 residues long. CDR1 MNHEY and CDR2 SVGAGI come from the germline V gene. The J segment lost 0 bases and the V segment lost 4 bases, leaving 1 base of the junction unmatched. In DNA, the CDR3 is TGTGCCAGCAGTTCGCGGGGGAGCACAGATACGCAGTATTTT. Translation gives CASSSRGSTDTQYF.

The CDR3, as DNA: TGCGCCAGCAGCTTGGCCCCGACCAGGGGCTACGAGCAGTACTTC. This codes for CASSLAPTRGYEQYF. V gene TRBV5-1 combines with J gene TRBJ2-7, with D perhaps TRBD1 (6 bases). Trimming left V 0 bases short and J 3 bases short, with 13 bases between. This CDR3 comprises 15 residues. CDR1 is SGHRS and CDR2 is YFSETQ in the germline V gene.

This chain joins TRBV5-1 and TRBJ2-5; TRBD1 agrees at 11 bases. This CDR3 comprises 14 residues. The V segment lost 4 bases and the J segment 8 bases; nucleotides outside the gene matches: 7. The germline gives CDR1 SGHRS, CDR2 YFSETQ. The CDR3 region is CASSVRDRGTTQYF. The CDR3 DNA sequence: TGCGCCAGCAGCGTCCGGGACAGGGGGACCACCCAGTACTTC.

The chain is built from TRBV9 and TRBJ2-5; D is unclear. Trimming removed 4 bases from V and 3 bases from J, with 16 bases in between. Germline V gene lookup returns CDR1 SGDLS and CDR2 YYNGEE. The CDR3 sequence is 15 residues long. The CDR3 region has the DNA TGTGCCAGCAGCCCTGATGGTAGGCCGGAAGAGACCCAGTACTTC. It codes for CASSPDGRPEETQYF.

This clone was found once. V is TRBV27 and J is TRBJ2-3; D is undetermined. Germline V gene lookup returns CDR1 MNHEY and CDR2 SMNVEV (reference sequence). The CDR3 totals 15 residues. V was clipped by 0 bases and J by 10 bases, with 17 bases between them. The CDR3 sequence: CASSLSRTARYAQYF. In DNA, the CDR3 is TGTGCCAGCAGTTTATCGAGGACGGCGAGATACGCGCAGTATTTT.

The genes are TRBV9 and TRBJ2-1, with D perhaps matching TRBD2 (6 bases). The CDR3 totals 14 residues. Germline V gene data show CDR1 as SGDLS and CDR2 as YYNGEE. With 3 bases removed from V and 9 bases from J, the gap between germline ends came to 16 bases. The CDR3 loop reads CASSASGVQVEQFF. CDR3 coding DNA: TGTGCCAGCAGCGCTTCGGGAGTTCAGGTTGAGCAGTTCTTC.

This clone was detected only a few times. The V and J genes are TRBV4-1 and TRBJ2-3, with 7 bases aligning to TRBD2. The CDR3 totals 19 residues. Germline CDR1 is MGHRA and CDR2 is YSYEKL. V lost 2 bases, J lost 2 bases, and 16 bases stayed unmatched. In DNA form, the CDR3 reads TGCGCCAGCAGCCAACTCCCAGCGGGGAGAAATACACCCACAGATACGCAGTATTTT. Its translation: CASSQLPAGRNTPTDTQYF.

Only a few counts were recorded for this clone. The sample has other DNA sequences that encode this CDR3 too. The chain combines TRBV9 with TRBJ2-5; TRBD2 is a possible D gene (6 bases). This CDR3 is 13 amino acids long. Germline assignment: CDR1 SGDLS and CDR2 YYNGEE. V was pared by 2 bases and J by 1 base, with 6 bases between. This chain's CDR3 is CASSVGGQETQYF. The CDR3 DNA sequence: TGTGCCAGCAGCGTGGGGGGCCAAGAGACCCAGTACTTC.